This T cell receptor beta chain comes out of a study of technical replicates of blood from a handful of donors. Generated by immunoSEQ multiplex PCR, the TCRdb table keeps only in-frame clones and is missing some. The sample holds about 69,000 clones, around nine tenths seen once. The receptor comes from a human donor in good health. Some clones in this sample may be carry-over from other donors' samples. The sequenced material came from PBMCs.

CDR3 residues: CASSRTGDEQYF. The CDR3, as DNA: TGTGCCAGCAGCCGGACAGGGGACGAGCAGTACTTC. This chain uses TRBV4-2 with TRBJ2-7, with 9 positions matching TRBD1. J was trimmed by 5 bases and V by 4 bases; bases with no gene match: 0. Germline loops: CDR1 LGHNA, CDR2 YNFKEQ. This CDR3 has 12 residues.